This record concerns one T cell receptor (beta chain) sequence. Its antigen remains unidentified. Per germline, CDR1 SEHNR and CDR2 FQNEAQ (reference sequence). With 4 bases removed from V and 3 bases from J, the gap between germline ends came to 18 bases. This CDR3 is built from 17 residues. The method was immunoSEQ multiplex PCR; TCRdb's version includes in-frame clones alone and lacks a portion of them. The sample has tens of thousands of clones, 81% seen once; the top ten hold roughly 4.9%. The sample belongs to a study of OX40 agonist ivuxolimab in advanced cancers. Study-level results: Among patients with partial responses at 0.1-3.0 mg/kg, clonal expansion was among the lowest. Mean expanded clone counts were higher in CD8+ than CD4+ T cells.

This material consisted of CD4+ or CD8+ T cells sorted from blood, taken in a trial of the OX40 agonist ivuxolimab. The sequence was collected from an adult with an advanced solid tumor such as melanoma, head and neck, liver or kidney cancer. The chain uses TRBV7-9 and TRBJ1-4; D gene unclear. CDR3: CASSSGVWVAANEKLFF. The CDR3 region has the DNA TGTGCCAGCAGCTCGGGCGTGTGGGTAGCGGCTAATGAAAAACTGTTTTTT.